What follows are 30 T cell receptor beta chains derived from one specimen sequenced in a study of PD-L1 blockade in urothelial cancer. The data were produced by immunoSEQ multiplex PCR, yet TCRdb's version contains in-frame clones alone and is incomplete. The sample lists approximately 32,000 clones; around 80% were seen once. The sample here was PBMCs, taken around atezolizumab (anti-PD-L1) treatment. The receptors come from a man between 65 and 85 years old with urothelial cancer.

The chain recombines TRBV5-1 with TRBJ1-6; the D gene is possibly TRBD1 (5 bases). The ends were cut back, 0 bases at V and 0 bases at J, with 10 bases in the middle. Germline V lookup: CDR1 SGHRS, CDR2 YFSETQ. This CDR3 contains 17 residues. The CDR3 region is CASSLGQWSSYNSPLHF. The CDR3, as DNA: TGCGCCAGCAGCTTGGGACAGTGGAGCTCCTATAATTCACCCCTCCACTTT. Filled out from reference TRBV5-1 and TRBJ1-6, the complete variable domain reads KAGVTQTPRYLIKTRGQQVTLSCSPISGHRSVSWYQQTPGQGLQFLFEYFSETQRNKGNFPGRFSGRQFSNSRSEMNVSTLELGDSALYLCASSLGQWSSYNSPLHFGNGTRLTVT.

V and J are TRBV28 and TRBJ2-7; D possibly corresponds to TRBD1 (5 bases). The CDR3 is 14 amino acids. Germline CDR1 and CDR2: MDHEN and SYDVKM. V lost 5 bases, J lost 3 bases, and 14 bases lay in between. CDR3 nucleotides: TGTGCCAGCAGTCCCGAAAGGGGTTTCTACGAGCAGTACTTC. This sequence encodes CASSPERGFYEQYF.

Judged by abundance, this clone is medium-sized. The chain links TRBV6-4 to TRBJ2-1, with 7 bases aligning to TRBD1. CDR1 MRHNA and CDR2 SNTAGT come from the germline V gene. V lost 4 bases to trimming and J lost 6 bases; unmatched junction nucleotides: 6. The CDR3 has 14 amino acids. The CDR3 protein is CASSALAGGNEQFF. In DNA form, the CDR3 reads TGTGCCAGCAGTGCTCTGGCAGGGGGCAATGAGCAGTTCTTC.

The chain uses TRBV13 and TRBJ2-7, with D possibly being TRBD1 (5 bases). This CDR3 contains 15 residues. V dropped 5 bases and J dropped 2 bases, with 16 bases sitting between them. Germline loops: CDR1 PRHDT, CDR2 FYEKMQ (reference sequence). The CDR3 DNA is TGTGCCAGCAGCCCCCCGACAGAACCCACCTACGAGCAGTACTTC. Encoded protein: CASSPPTEPTYEQYF.

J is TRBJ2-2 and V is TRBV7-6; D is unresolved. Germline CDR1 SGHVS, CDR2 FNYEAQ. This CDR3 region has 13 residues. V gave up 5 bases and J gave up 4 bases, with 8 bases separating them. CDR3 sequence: CASSRSSTGELFF. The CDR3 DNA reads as TGTGCCAGCAGCAGGAGTTCCACCGGGGAGCTGTTTTTT.

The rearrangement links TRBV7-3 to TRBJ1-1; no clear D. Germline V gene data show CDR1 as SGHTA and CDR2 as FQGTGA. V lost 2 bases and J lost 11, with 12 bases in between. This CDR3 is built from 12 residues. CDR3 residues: CASSLAGQGAFF. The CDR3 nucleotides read TGTGCCAGCAGCTTAGCGGGTCAAGGGGCTTTCTTT.

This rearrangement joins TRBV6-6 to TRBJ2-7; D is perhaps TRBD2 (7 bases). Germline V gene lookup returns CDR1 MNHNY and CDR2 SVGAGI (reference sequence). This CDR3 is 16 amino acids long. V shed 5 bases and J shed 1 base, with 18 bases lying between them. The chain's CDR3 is CASSGGGASGSYEQYF. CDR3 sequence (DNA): TGTGCCAGCAGTGGAGGGGGTGCTAGCGGTTCCTACGAGCAGTACTTC.

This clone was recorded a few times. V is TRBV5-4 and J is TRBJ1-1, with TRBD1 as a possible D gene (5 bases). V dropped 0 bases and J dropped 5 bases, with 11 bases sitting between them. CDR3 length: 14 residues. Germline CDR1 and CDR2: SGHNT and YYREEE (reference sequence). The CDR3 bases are TGTGCCAGCAGCTTGGCCGGACAAGGAACTGAAGCTTTCTTT. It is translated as CASSLAGQGTEAFF.

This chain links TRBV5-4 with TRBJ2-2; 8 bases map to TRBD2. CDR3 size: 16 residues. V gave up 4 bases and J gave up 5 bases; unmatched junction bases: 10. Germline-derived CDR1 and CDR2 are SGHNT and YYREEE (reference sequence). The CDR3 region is CASSLRAGGGTGELFF. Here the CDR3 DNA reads TGTGCCAGCAGCCTCCGGGCGGGGGGTGGTACCGGGGAGCTGTTTTTT.

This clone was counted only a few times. CDR3 residues: CASSEGNWRGTDTQYF. DNA of the CDR3: TGTGCCAGCAGTGAAGGGAATTGGCGGGGGACAGATACGCAGTATTTT. The rearrangement links TRBV6-1 to TRBJ2-3, with 7 bases aligning to TRBD2. V lost 1 base and J lost 3; bases outside the gene matches: 7. The germline CDR1 and CDR2 sequences are MNHNS and SASEGT. The CDR3 has 16 residues.

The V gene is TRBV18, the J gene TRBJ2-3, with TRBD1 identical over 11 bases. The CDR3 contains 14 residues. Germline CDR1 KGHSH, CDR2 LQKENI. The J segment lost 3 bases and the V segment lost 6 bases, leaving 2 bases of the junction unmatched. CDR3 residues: CASSGQGETDTQYF. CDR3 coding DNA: TGTGCCAGCTCGGGACAGGGGGAAACAGATACGCAGTATTTT. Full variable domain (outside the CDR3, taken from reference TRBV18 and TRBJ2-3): NAGVMQNPRHLVRRRGQEARLRCSPMKGHSHVYWYRQLPEEGLKFMVYLQKENIIDESGMPKERFSAEFPKEGPSILRIQQVVRGDSAAYFCASSGQGETDTQYFGPGTRLTVL.

The CDR3 sequence: CASSIGGELRSNQPQHF. The DNA of the CDR3 is TGTGCCAGTAGTATCGGGGGGGAGCTTCGATCCAATCAGCCCCAGCATTTT. The V call is TRBV19, the J call TRBJ1-5; perhaps TRBD1 as D (5 bases). V lost 3 bases and J lost 3, with 18 bases in between. Germline values: CDR1 LNHDA, CDR2 SQIVND (reference sequence). The CDR3 loop spans 17 amino acids. The full variable domain, in which reference TRBV19 and TRBJ1-5 provide the parts outside the CDR3, is DGGITQSPKYLFRKEGQNVTLSCEQNLNHDAMYWYRQDPGQGLRLIYYSQIVNDFQKGDIAEGYSVSREKKESFPLTVTSAQKNPTAFYLCASSIGGELRSNQPQHFGDGTRLSIL.

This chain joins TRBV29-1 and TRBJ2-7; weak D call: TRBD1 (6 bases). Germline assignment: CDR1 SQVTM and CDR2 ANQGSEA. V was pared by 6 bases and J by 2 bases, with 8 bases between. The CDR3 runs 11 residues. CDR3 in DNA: TGCAGCGTCCGGGACACCTACGAGCAGTACTTC. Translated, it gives CSVRDTYEQYF.

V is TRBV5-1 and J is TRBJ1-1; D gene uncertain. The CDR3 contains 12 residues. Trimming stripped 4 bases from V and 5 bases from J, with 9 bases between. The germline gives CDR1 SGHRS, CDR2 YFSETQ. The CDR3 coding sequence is TGCGCCAGCAGCCCCCCCGGGACTGAAGCTTTCTTT. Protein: CASSPPGTEAFF.

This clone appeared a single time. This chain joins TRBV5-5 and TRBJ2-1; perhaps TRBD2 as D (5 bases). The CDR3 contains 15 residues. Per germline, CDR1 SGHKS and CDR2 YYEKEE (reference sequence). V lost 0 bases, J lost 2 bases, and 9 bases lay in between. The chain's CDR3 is CASSLASGPYNEQFF. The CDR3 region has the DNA TGTGCCAGCAGCTTGGCCAGCGGACCCTACAATGAGCAGTTCTTC.

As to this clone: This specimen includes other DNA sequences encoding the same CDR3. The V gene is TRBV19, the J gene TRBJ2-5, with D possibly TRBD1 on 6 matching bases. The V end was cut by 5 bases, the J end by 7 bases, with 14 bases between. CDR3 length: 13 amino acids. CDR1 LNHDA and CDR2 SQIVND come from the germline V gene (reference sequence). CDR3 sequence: CASSQTGVWTQYF. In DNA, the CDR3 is TGTGCCAGTAGTCAGACAGGAGTGTGGACCCAGTACTTC.

CDR3 amino acids: CASSRDLDGTYEQYF. CDR3 bases: TGTGCCAGCAGCCGGGACTTGGACGGAACCTACGAGCAGTACTTC. The chain recombines TRBV7-6 with TRBJ2-7; tentatively, D is TRBD2 (6 bases). This CDR3 contains 15 residues. V was trimmed by 5 bases and J by 2 bases, leaving 16 bases between them. CDR1 and CDR2 (germline): SGHVS, FNYEAQ.

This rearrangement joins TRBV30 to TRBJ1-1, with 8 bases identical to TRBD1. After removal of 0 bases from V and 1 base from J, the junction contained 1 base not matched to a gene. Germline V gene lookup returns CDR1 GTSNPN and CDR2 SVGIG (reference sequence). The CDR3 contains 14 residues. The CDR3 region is CAWSVGQGNTEAFF. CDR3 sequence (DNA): TGTGCCTGGAGTGTCGGACAGGGGAACACTGAAGCTTTCTTT.

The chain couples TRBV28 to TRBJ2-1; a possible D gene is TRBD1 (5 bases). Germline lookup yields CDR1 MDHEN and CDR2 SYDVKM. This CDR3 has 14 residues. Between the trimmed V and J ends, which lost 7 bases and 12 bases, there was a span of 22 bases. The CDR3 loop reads CASTLGGAGAVQFF. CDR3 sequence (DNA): TGTGCCAGCACCTTAGGTGGGGCTGGGGCTGTGCAGTTCTTC.

The CDR3 here is CASSIMDRASGYEQYF. Here the CDR3 DNA reads TGTGCCAGTAGTATTATGGACAGGGCGTCTGGGTACGAGCAGTACTTC. This chain connects TRBV19 to TRBJ2-7; 8 nucleotides match TRBD1. V dropped 3 bases and J dropped 4; count of bases not matched to a gene: 11. The CDR3 covers 16 residues. In germline, CDR1 is LNHDA, CDR2 SQIVND (reference sequence).

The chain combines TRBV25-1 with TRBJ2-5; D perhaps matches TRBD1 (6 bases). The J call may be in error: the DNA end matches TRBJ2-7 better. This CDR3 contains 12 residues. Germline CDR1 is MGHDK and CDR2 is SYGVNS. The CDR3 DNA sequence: TGTGCCAGCAGTAACTACAGGGACGAGCAGTACTTC. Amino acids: CASSNYRDEQYF.

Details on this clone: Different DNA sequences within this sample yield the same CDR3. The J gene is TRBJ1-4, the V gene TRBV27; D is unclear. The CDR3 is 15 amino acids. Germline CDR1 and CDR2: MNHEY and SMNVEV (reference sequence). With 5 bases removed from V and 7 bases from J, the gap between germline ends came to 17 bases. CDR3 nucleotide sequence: TGTGCCAGCAGTCTCCGGGGAGGGAGTGGTGAAAAACTGTTTTTT. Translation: CASSLRGGSGEKLFF.

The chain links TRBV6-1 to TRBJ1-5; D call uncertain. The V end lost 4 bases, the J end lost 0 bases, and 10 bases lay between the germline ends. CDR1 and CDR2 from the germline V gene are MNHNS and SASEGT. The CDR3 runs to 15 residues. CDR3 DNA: TGTGCCAGCAGTGGTGACATTGATAGCAATCAGCCCCAGCATTTT. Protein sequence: CASSGDIDSNQPQHF.

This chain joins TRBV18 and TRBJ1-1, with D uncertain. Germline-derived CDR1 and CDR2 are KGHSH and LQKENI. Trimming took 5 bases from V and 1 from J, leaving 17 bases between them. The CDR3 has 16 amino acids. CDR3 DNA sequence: TGTGCCAGCTCAGATCTCTCGACTCTCACGAACACTGAAGCTTTCTTT. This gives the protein CASSDLSTLTNTEAFF.

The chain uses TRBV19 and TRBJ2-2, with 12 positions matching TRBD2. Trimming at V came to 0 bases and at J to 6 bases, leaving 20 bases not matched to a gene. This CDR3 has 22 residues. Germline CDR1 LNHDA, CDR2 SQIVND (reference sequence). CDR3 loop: CASSIDPPTTSGRIFRAGELFF. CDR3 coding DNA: TGTGCCAGTAGTATAGATCCCCCCACGACTAGCGGGAGAATTTTTCGGGCCGGGGAGCTGTTTTTT.

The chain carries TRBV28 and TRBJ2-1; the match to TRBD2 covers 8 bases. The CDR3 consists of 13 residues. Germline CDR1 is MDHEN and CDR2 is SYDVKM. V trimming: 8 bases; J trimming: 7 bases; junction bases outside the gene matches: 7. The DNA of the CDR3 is TGTGCCAGCGTCGCCGGGGGGGTAAATGAGCAGTTCTTC. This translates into CASVAGGVNEQFF.

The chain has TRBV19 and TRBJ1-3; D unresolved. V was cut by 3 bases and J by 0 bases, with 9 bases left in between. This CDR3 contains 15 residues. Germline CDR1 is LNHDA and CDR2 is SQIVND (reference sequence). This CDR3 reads CASSIPRGSGNTIYF. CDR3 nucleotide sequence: TGTGCCAGTAGTATCCCGCGCGGCTCTGGAAACACCATATATTTT.

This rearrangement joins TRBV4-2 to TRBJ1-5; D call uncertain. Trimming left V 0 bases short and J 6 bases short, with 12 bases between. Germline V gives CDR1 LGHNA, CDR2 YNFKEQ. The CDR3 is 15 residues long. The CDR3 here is CASSQEGGGSQPQHF. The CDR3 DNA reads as TGTGCCAGCAGCCAAGAGGGAGGCGGCAGTCAGCCCCAGCATTTT.

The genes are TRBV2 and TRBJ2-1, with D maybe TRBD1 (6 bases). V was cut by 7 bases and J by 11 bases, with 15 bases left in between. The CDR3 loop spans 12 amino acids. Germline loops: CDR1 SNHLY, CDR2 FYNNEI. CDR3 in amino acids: CASILGGEKQFF. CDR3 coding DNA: TGTGCCAGCATCCTAGGGGGTGAGAAGCAGTTCTTC.

The CDR3 region has the DNA TGTGCCAGCAGCTCCGGGGGGCGGCGGAACAATGAGCAGTTCTTC. It codes for CASSSGGRRNNEQFF. V gene TRBV6-5 combines with J gene TRBJ2-1; TRBD2 might be the D (7 bases). In germline, CDR1 is MNHEY, CDR2 SVGAGI. Trimming took off 6 bases at V and 5 bases at J, with 17 bases between the two ends. The CDR3 runs to 15 residues.